This record looks at one T cell receptor (beta chain) sequence and its context. TCRdb's table, derived via immunoSEQ multiplex PCR, lists solely in-frame clones and lacks some. The sample yields 250,000 to 300,000 clones, 81% seen once. The entry originates in a study of blood T cell repertoires in COVID-19. Study-level background: The cDNA or gDNA used as material had been derived from T cells, B-cell-depleted T cells, or PBMCs.

The V gene lost 4 bases and the J gene lost 0 bases, with 13 bases spanning the gap. The CDR3 contains 15 residues. Germline CDR1 is MDHEN and CDR2 is SYDVKM. The sequence came from a woman aged 60-70 years with active or convalescent COVID-19. The specimen was peripheral blood. This chain joins TRBV28 and TRBJ2-7, with D possibly being TRBD1 (7 bases). The CDR3 region has the DNA TGTGCCAGCAGTTCGCCAGGGGGGTACTCCTACGAGCAGTACTTC. Amino acid sequence: CASSSPGGYSYEQYF.